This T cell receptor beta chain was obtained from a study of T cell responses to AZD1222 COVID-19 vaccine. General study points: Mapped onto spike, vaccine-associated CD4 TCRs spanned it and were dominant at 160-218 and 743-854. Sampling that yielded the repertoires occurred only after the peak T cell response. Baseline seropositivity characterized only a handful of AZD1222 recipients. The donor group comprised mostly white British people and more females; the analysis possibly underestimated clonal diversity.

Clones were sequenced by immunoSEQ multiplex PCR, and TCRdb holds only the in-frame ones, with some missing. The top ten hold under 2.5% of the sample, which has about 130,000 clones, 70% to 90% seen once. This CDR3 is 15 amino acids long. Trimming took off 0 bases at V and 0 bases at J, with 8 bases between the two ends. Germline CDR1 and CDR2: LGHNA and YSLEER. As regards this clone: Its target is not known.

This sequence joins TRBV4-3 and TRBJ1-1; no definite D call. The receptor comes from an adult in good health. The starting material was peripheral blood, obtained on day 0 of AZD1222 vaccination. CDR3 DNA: TGCGCCAGCAGCCAAGATTGGCGAGTGAACACTGAAGCTTTCTTT. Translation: CASSQDWRVNTEAFF.